The rows below give T cell receptor beta chains drawn from one sample of a study of blood T cell repertoires in COVID-19. Clones were sequenced by immunoSEQ multiplex PCR, and TCRdb holds only the in-frame ones, with some missing. This sample carries roughly 200,000 clones, 88% of them seen once, and the ten largest clones take around 1.7%. What was sequenced was peripheral blood. Source of these receptors: a man aged 18 to 29 with active or convalescent COVID-19. Both conserved end residues are part of each CDR3. A D gene is named only where the DNA matches it firmly. Size is omitted from some rows. Given values are once, few, many or a class for expanded clones.

>TRBD2|TRBJ2-7|TRBV6-2/TRBV6-3|-
CASSYRSSGILEQYF
TGTGCCAGCAGTTACCGTAGTAGCGGGATACTTGAGCAGTACTTC
>TRBD2|TRBJ2-1|TRBV7-2|-
CASSPSGRGPYNEQFF
TGTGCCAGCAGCCCGAGCGGGAGGGGCCCCTACAATGAGCAGTTCTTC
>TRBD2|TRBJ2-1|TRBV7-9|-
CASSLRLAGVGEQFF
TGTGCCAGCAGCCTTAGACTAGCGGGAGTTGGTGAGCAGTTCTTC
>-|TRBJ2-1|TRBV2|once
CASGRDEQFF
TGTGCCAGCGGGCGGGATGAGCAGTTCTTC
>TRBD1|TRBJ2-7|TRBV2|-
CASGGTGAYEQYF
TGTGCCAGCGGAGGGACAGGGGCCTACGAGCAGTACTTC
>-|TRBJ2-7|TRBV9|few
CASSVDASSYEQYF
TGTGCCAGCAGCGTAGATGCCAGCTCCTACGAGCAGTACTTC
>TRBD2|TRBJ2-3|TRBV27|-
CASQVAGGPADTQYF
TGTGCCAGCCAGGTAGCGGGGGGCCCCGCAGATACGCAGTATTTT
>TRBD2|TRBJ2-3|TRBV30|-
CAWSTGLAGTDTQYF
TGTGCCTGGAGTACTGGACTAGCGGGCACAGATACGCAGTATTTT
>TRBD1|TRBJ1-1|TRBV19|-
CASTRTGQRNTEAFF
TGTGCCAGTACTAGGACGGGACAGAGGAACACTGAAGCTTTCTTT
>-|TRBJ2-1|TRBV29-1|-
CSVQVGAEQFF
TGCAGCGTCCAGGTAGGGGCCGAGCAGTTCTTC
>TRBD2|TRBJ2-2|TRBV7-2|-
CASSPRLAGNTGELFF
TGTGCCAGCAGCCCCCGACTAGCGGGGAACACCGGGGAGCTGTTTTTT
>TRBD2|TRBJ2-1|TRBV19|-
CASSRLTSGAYNEQFF
TGTGCCAGTAGTCGCCTGACTAGCGGTGCCTACAATGAGCAGTTCTTC
>-|TRBJ1-5|TRBV6-1|-
CASSEGQENQPQHF
TGTGCCAGCAGTGAAGGACAGGAGAATCAGCCCCAGCATTTT
>TRBD1|TRBJ1-1|TRBV28|-
CASSRFIRGQREAFF
TGTGCCAGCAGTAGATTCATCCGGGGACAGCGAGAAGCTTTCTTT
>TRBD1|TRBJ1-1|TRBV5-1|-
CASSLKTGSVEAFF
TGCGCCAGCAGCTTGAAGACAGGGAGTGTTGAAGCTTTCTTT
>-|TRBJ2-5|TRBV5-1|-
CASSLAGVDWETQYF
TGCGCCAGCAGCTTGGCAGGGGTGGACTGGGAGACCCAGTACTTC
>TRBD2|TRBJ2-7|TRBV6-8|-
CASSQKRDLPYEQYF
TGTGCCAGCAGTCAAAAGCGGGACTTACCCTACGAGCAGTACTTC